The 12 T cell receptor beta chains presented below share a single source sample, sequenced in a study of T cells in Graves' hyperthyroidism and ophthalmopathy (dated by TCRdb to between 2018 and 2021). The method behind the library was multiplex PCR. Data came from an Illumina HiSeq 2000. The TCR beta CDR3 regions were amplified from RNA transcripts. The TCR CDR3 was subjected to a first round of RT-PCR using the HTBI primer set and the Qiagen OneStep RT-PCR kit. TCRdb handled the public reads itself, with Q25 trimming in fastp and clone calling in MiXCR, and kept productive beta chains. CDR3 protein sequences are deduplicated, and each keeps its most common genes and DNA. This sample holds almost 350,000 distinct CDR3 sequences; about a sixth were observed only once. The ten largest clones capture around a sixth of the sample. The sequenced material came from blood. Every receptor here comes from a woman between 40 and 50 years old with Graves' ophthalmopathy.

V gene TRBV6-1 combines with J gene TRBJ1-2; no clear D. V lost 1 base and J lost 8, with 11 bases in between. The germline V gene has CDR1 MNHNS and CDR2 SASEGT. This CDR3 has 13 residues. As DNA, the CDR3 is TGTGCCAGCAGTGAAGGACGGACTATGGGCTACACCTTC. This translates into CASSEGRTMGYTF.

The count of this clonotype is one. This rearrangement joins TRBV5-5 to TRBJ2-7, with 13 positions matching TRBD2. The V gene's germline CDR1 is SGHKS and CDR2 YYEKEE (reference sequence). This CDR3 is 15 amino acids long. J was trimmed by 7 bases and V by 4 bases; bases with no gene match: 8. CDR3 in amino acids: CASSQGLAGSWEQYF. The DNA for the CDR3 is TGTGCCAGCAGCCAGGGACTAGCGGGAAGCTGGGAGCAGTACTTC.

This clonotype was seen only a few times. The J gene is TRBJ2-7, the V gene TRBV4-2; possible D gene TRBD2, 6 bases. The CDR3 is 17 residues long. Germline loops: CDR1 LGHNA, CDR2 YNFKEQ. With 3 bases removed from V and 0 bases from J, the gap between germline ends came to 18 bases. CDR3 region: CASSQGGFRDCSYEQYF. The DNA for the CDR3 is TGTGCCAGCAGCCAGGGCGGGTTCCGGGACTGCTCCTACGAGCAGTACTTC.

The rearrangement links TRBV28 to TRBJ2-5; either TRBD1 or TRBD2 may supply D (7 bases each). Germline CDR1 and CDR2: MDHEN and SYDVKM. CDR3 size: 19 residues. Deletions cut 1 base from V and 11 bases from J, with 32 bases between. The CDR3 sequence: CASSLSGMCAGAVTGAQYF. The DNA of the CDR3 is TGTGCCAGCAGTTTATCAGGAATGTGCGCGGGGGCCGTAACAGGGGCTCAGTACTTC.

This clonotype was picked up many times. V usage is TRBV6-2 or TRBV6-3 and J usage is TRBJ2-5; TRBD2 aligns across 7 bases. The V segment lost 2 bases and the J segment 1 base; nucleotides outside the gene matches: 4. The CDR3 length is 15 residues. Germline-derived CDR1 and CDR2 are MNHEY and SVGEGT. In DNA, the CDR3 is TGTGCCAGCAGTTACCCTAGCGGAGTCCAAGAGACCCAGTACTTC. It specifies CASSYPSGVQETQYF.

This clonotype was seen repeatedly, ten times or more. This rearrangement joins TRBV6-2 or TRBV6-3 to TRBJ2-5, with TRBD2 as a possible D gene (6 bases). The V and J ends lost 6 bases and 14 bases respectively, with 25 bases between them. The length of the CDR3 is 14 residues. Per germline, CDR1 MNHEY and CDR2 SVGEGT. This CDR3 is CASRPPGTFQRKYF. The CDR3 DNA reads TGTGCCAGCAGACCTCCTGGGACTTTTCAACGGAAATACTTC.

The chain uses TRBV27 and TRBJ2-7, with D possibly matching TRBD1 (6 bases). The V end lost 4 bases, the J end lost 9 bases, and 16 bases lay between the germline ends. This CDR3 spans 13 amino acids. CDR1 is MNHEY, CDR2 SMNVEV, per germline (reference sequence). DNA for the CDR3: TGTGCCAGCAGTTCACAGGGTTCGGGCGGGCAGTACTTC. Protein sequence: CASSSQGSGGQYF.

This clonotype was seen ten or more times. The chain couples TRBV19 to TRBJ1-2; a weak D match, TRBD1 (5 bases). CDR1 and CDR2 (germline): LNHDA, SQIVND (reference sequence). The V gene lost 4 bases and the J gene lost 0 bases, with 15 bases spanning the gap. The CDR3 runs to 16 residues. The CDR3 nucleotides are TGTGCCAGTAGTAGGGGGTCAGCGGCAGCTAACTATGGCTACACCTTC. Its translation is CASSRGSAAANYGYTF.

This clonotype was counted at least ten times. V is TRBV6-5 and J is TRBJ2-5; 10 nucleotides agree with TRBD2. V trimming: 5 bases; J trimming: 5 bases; junction bases outside the gene matches: 8. The germline V gene has CDR1 MNHEY and CDR2 SVGAGI. The CDR3 is made up of 15 amino acids. Here the CDR3 reads CASSESSGRVETQYF. CDR3 nucleotides: TGTGCCAGCAGTGAGTCGAGCGGGAGGGTGGAGACCCAGTACTTC.

This clonotype was recorded many times. CDR3 sequence: CASSPSRTKNIQYF. In nucleotides, the CDR3 is TGTGCCAGCAGCCCGAGTAGGACCAAAAACATTCAGTACTTC. The rearrangement links TRBV14 to TRBJ2-4; D is unresolved. The V and J ends lost 4 bases and 2 bases respectively, with 9 bases between them. Germline V gene sequence: CDR1 SGHDN, CDR2 FVKESK. The CDR3 length is 14 residues.

This clonotype was recorded many times. The genes are TRBV28 and TRBJ1-2, with D possibly being TRBD1 (6 bases). V lost 7 bases and J lost 7, with 16 bases in between. CDR3 length: 13 amino acids. The germline V gene has CDR1 MDHEN and CDR2 SYDVKM. DNA of the CDR3: TGTGCCAGCAAAAACCCCGGGACAACTGGCTACACCTTC. It yields the protein CASKNPGTTGYTF.

There are many counts of this clonotype. V and J are TRBV6-4 and TRBJ1-1, with D hard to call. Germline assignment: CDR1 MRHNA and CDR2 SNTAGT. The length of the CDR3 is 14 residues. Trimming stripped 1 base from V and 7 bases from J, with 13 bases between. The CDR3 coding sequence is TGTGCCAGCAGTGACTTGCGCAGGTCTGGTGAAGCTTTCTTT. It specifies CASSDLRRSGEAFF.